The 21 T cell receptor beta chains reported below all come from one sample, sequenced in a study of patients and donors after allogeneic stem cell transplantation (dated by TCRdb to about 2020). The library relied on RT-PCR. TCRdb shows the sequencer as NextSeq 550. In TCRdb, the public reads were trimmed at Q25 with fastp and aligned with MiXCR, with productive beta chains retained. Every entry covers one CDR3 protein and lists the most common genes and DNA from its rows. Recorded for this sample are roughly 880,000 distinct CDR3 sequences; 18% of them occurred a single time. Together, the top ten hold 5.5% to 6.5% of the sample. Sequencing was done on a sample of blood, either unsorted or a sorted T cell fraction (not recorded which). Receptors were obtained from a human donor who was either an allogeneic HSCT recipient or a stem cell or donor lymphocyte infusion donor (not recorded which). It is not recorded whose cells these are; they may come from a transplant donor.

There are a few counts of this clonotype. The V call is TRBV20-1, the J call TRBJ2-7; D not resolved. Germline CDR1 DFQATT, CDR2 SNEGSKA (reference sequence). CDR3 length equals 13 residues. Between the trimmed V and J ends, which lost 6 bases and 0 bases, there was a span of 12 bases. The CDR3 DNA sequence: TGCAGTGCGCCGTTACCCCCCTCCTACGAGCAGTACTTC. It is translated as CSAPLPPSYEQYF.

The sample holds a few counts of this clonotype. The CDR3 loop is CSVDGTSGERYEQYF. The CDR3 DNA follows: TGCAGCGTTGATGGGACTAGCGGGGAGCGGTATGAGCAGTACTTC. This chain links TRBV29-1 with TRBJ2-7; 13 bases line up with TRBD2. Looked up from germline, CDR1 is SQVTM and CDR2 is ANQGSEA. This CDR3 is 15 amino acids long. V gave up 3 bases and J gave up 7 bases; unmatched junction bases: 9.

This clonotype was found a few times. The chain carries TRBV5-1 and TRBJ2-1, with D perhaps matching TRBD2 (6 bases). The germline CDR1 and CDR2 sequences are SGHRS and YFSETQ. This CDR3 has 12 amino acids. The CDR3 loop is CPPGLLHNEQFF. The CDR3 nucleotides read TGCCCCCCGGGACTCCTTCACAATGAGCAGTTCTTC.

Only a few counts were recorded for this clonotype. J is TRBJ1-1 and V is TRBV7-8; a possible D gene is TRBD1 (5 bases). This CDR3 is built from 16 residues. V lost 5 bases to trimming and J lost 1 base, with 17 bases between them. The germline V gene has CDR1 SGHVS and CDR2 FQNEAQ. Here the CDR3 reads CASSTGNRTPNTEAFF. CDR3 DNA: TGTGCCAGCAGCACCGGAAACAGGACCCCGAACACTGAAGCTTTCTTT.

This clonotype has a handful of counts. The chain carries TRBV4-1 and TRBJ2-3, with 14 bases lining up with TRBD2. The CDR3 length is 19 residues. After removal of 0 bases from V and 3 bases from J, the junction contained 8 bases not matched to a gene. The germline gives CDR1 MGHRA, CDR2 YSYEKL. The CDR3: CASSQDKPGTSGSTDTQYF. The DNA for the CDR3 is TGCGCCAGCAGCCAAGATAAGCCCGGGACTAGCGGGAGTACAGATACGCAGTATTTT.

This CDR3 reads CASSLGGTGTQPQHF. For the CDR3, the DNA is TGTGCCAGCAGCTTAGGGGGGACAGGCACTCAGCCCCAGCATTTT. This rearrangement joins TRBV7-9 to TRBJ1-5; 8 bases line up with TRBD1. Trimming at V came to 1 base and at J to 6 bases, leaving 5 bases not matched to a gene. The V gene's germline CDR1 is SEHNR and CDR2 FQNEAQ (reference sequence). The CDR3 sequence is 15 residues long.

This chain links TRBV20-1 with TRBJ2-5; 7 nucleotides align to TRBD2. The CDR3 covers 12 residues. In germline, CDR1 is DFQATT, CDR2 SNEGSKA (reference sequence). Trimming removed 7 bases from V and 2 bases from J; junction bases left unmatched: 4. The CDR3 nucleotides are TGCAGTGGCGGGGGAGTTCAAGAGACCCAGTACTTC. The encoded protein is CSGGGVQETQYF.

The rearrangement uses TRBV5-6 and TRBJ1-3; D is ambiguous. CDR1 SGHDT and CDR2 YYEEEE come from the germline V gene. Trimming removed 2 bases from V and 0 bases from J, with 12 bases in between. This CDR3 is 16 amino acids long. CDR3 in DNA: TGTGCCAGCAGCTTTACGGCCCTTAACTCTGGAAACACCATATATTTT. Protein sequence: CASSFTALNSGNTIYF.

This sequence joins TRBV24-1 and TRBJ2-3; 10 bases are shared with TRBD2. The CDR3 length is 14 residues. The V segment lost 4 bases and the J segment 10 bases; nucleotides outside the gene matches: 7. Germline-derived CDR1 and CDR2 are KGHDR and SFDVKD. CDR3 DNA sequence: TGTGCCACCAGTGACCCCAGCGGGAGGGCCCCGCAGTATTTT. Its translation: CATSDPSGRAPQYF.

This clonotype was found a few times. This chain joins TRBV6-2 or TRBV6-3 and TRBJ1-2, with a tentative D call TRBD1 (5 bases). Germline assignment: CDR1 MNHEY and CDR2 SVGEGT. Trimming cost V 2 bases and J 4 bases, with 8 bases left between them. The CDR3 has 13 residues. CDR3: CASSYQGIYGYTF. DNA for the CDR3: TGTGCCAGCAGTTACCAGGGAATCTATGGCTACACCTTC.

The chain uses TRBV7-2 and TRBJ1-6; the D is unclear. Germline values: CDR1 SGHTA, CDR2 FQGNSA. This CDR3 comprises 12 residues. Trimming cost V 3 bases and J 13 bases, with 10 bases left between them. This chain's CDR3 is CASSFPGMPLHF. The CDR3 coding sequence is TGTGCCAGCAGCTTTCCCGGGATGCCCCTCCACTTT. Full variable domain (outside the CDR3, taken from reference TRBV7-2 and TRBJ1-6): GAGVSQSPSNKVTEKGKDVELRCDPISGHTALYWYRQSLGQGLEFLIYFQGNSAPDKSGLPSDRFSAERTGGSVSTLTIQRTQQEDSAVYLCASSFPGMPLHFGNGTRLTVT.

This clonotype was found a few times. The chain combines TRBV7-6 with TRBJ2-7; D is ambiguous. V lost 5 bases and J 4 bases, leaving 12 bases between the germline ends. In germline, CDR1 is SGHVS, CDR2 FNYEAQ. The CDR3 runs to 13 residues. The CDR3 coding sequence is TGTGCCAGCAGCCCCCAAGATACATACGAGCAGTACTTC. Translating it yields CASSPQDTYEQYF.

CDR3 nucleotides: TGTGCCAGCAGTACAAAGCGGGGGGGCTCCTACGAGCAGTACTTC. Its protein product is CASSTKRGGSYEQYF. The chain combines TRBV12-3 or TRBV12-4 with TRBJ2-7, with TRBD2 matching over 10 bases. The J segment lost 0 bases and the V segment lost 5 bases, leaving 4 bases of the junction unmatched. The CDR3 totals 15 residues.

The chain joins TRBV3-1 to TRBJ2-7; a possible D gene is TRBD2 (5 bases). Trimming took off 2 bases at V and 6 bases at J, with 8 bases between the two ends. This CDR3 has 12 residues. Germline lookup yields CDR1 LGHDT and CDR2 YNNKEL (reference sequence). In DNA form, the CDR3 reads TGTGCCAGCAGCCAAAAGGGAGCCGAGCAGTACTTC. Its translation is CASSQKGAEQYF.

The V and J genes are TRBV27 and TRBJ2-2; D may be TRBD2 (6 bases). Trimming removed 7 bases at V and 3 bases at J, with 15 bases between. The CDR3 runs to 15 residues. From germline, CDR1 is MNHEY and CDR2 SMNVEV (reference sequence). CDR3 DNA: TGTGCCAGCACTTCCGGGACTGAACACACCGGGGAGCTGTTTTTT. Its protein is CASTSGTEHTGELFF.

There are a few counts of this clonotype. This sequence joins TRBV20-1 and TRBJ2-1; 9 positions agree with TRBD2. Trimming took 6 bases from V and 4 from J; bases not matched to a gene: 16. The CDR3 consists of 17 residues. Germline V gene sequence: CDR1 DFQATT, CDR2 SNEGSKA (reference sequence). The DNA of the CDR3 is TGCAGTGCCCCAGGTCGCGGGAGGGGGGGGAGATACAATGAGCAGTTCTTC. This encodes CSAPGRGRGGRYNEQFF.

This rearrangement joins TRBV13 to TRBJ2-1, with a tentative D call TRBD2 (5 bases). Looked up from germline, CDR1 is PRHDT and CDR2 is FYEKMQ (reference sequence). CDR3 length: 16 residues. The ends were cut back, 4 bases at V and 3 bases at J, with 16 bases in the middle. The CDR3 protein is CASSSAQAELYNEQFF. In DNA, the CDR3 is TGTGCCAGCAGCTCCGCCCAAGCGGAGCTCTACAATGAGCAGTTCTTC.

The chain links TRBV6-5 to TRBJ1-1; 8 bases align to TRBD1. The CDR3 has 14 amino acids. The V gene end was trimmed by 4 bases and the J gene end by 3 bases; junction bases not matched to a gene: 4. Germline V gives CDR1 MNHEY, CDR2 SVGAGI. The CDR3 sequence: CASSLTGADTEAFF. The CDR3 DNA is TGTGCCAGCAGTTTGACAGGGGCGGACACTGAAGCTTTCTTT.

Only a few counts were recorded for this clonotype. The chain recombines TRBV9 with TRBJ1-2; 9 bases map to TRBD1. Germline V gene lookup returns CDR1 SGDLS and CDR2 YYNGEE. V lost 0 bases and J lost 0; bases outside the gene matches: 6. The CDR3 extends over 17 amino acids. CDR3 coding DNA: TGTGCCAGCAGCGTAGGGGGACAGGGACTAGCTAACTATGGCTACACCTTC. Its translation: CASSVGGQGLANYGYTF.

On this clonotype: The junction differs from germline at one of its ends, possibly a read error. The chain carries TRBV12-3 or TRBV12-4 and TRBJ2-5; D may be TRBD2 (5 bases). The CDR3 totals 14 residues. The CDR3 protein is CASSLAKGGETQHF. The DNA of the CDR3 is TGTGCCAGCAGTCTAGCTAAGGGCGGAGAGACCCAGCACTTC.

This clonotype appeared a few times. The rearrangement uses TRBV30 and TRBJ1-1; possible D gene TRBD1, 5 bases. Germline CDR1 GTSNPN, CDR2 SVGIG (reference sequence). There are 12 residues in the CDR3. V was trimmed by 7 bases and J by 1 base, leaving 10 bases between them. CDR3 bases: TGTGCCTCGGGACGGCCGAACACTGAAGCTTTCTTT. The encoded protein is CASGRPNTEAFF.